These T cell receptor beta chains were read from a single sample in a study of T cell changes during pregnancy in multiple sclerosis. Here immunoSEQ multiplex PCR was the method, and the copy in TCRdb shows in-frame clones only, minus some. Of approximately 48,000 clones in the sample, 92% are singletons; the top ten hold around 0.37%. Source: CD4+ T cells from peripheral blood mononuclear cells, taken after pregnancy. The receptors shown here come from a female donor with multiple sclerosis, enrolled in a pregnancy study. The CDR3 runs from the conserved cysteine through the conserved F or W. A D gene is named only where the DNA matches it firmly. Part of the rows lack a size; the others show once, few, many or a class for expanded clones.

v_call	d_call	clone_size	j_call	cdr3_nt	cdr3_aa
TRBV5-1	TRBD2	.	TRBJ2-5	TGCGCCAGCAGCCTGGGACTAGCCGTGGGAGAGACCCAGTACTTC	CASSLGLAVGETQYF
TRBV30	TRBD1	.	TRBJ1-2	TGTGCCTGGAGTCGGGACAGGGGAGGAGGCTACACCTTC	CAWSRDRGGGYTF
TRBV2	.	.	TRBJ2-3	TGTGCCAGCAGTGAGGTGGGGACTGGAAGAGATACGCAGTATTTT	CASSEVGTGRDTQYF
TRBV28	.	.	TRBJ1-5	TGTGCCAGCAGTTTACAGTCAGTCAATCAGCCCCAGCATTTT	CASSLQSVNQPQHF
TRBV19	.	.	TRBJ1-1	TGTGCCAGTAGTTTTTTAGAGAACACTGAAGCTTTCTTT	CASSFLENTEAFF
TRBV30	.	.	TRBJ2-7	TGTGCCTGGAGTAACAGGGTTGCCGAGCAGTACTTC	CAWSNRVAEQYF
TRBV14	.	.	TRBJ1-3	TGTGCCAGCAGCCAACAGGGATTCACCATATATTTT	CASSQQGFTIYF
TRBV5-4	.	.	TRBJ2-3	TGTGCCAGCAGCTTACCAGACTCGGGATACACAGATACGCAGTATTTT	CASSLPDSGYTDTQYF
TRBV7-9	.	.	TRBJ1-1	TGTGCCAGCAGTCCGGAACAGTCAAACACTGAAGCTTTCTTT	CASSPEQSNTEAFF
TRBV2	TRBD2	once	TRBJ2-1	TGTGCCAGCAGTGCGCCTAGCGGGAGAATGATTGAGCAGTTCTTC	CASSAPSGRMIEQFF
TRBV13	.	once	TRBJ2-5	TGTGCCAGCAGCTGGTTAGGGGCAGGGGGAGGCGAGACCCAGTACTTC	CASSWLGAGGGETQYF
TRBV29-1	TRBD2	.	TRBJ2-1	TGCAGCGTTGGGACTAGCGGGCCCCTCCGCTCCTACAATGAGCAGTTCTTC	CSVGTSGPLRSYNEQFF
TRBV18	.	.	TRBJ1-5	TGTGCCAGCTCACCGATGACAGGCAATCAGCCCCAGCATTTT	CASSPMTGNQPQHF
TRBV2	.	once	TRBJ1-1	TGTGCCAGCAGCCCCAGACAGATGAACACTGAAGCTTTCTTT	CASSPRQMNTEAFF
TRBV14	TRBD2	.	TRBJ2-1	TGTGCCAGCAGCCGCCTAGCGGGGTCCTACAATGAGCAGTTCTTC	CASSRLAGSYNEQFF
TRBV4-1	TRBD2	.	TRBJ2-1	TGCGCCAGCAGCCAGGGGGGGAGGCCCTACAATGAGCAGTTCTTC	CASSQGGRPYNEQFF
TRBV11-2	TRBD2	.	TRBJ2-1	TGTGCCAGCAGCCGCACTAGCGGGAAGGGCAATGAGCAGTTCTTC	CASSRTSGKGNEQFF
TRBV7-9	TRBD2	.	TRBJ2-3	TGTGCCAGCAGCTTGACTAGCGGGAGCTCAGATACGCAGTATTTT	CASSLTSGSSDTQYF
TRBV5-6	TRBD1	once	TRBJ1-5	TGTGCCAGCAACCCTTCTGGGACAGGTATCAATCAGCCCCAGCATTTT	CASNPSGTGINQPQHF
TRBV29-1	TRBD1	.	TRBJ1-5	TGCAGCGCCGGAGACAGGGTCAATCAGCCCCAGCATTTT	CSAGDRVNQPQHF
TRBV21-1	.	.	TRBJ1-1	TGTGCCAGCAGCAAAACGGCAGACAGGAATAGTACGGCCACTGAAGCTTTCTTT	CASSKTADRNSTATEAFF
TRBV5-6	TRBD1	.	TRBJ2-6	TGTGCCAGCAGCCCGGTTTTAGGGGGCGTAGGGGCCAACGTCCTGACTTTC	CASSPVLGGVGANVLTF
TRBV19	TRBD1	.	TRBJ1-5	TGTGCCAGTAGTATAGCTCGAATTGCTGGGGGGACAGGTCAGCCCCAGCATTTT	CASSIARIAGGTGQPQHF
TRBV2	TRBD1	.	TRBJ2-7	TGTGCCAGCTTTCAGGGGGAAGCCTACGAGCAGTACTTC	CASFQGEAYEQYF
TRBV25-1	.	.	TRBJ2-5	TGTGCCAGCAGTGACGACAGATCAGCGCAAGAGACCCAGTACTTC	CASSDDRSAQETQYF
TRBV27	.	.	TRBJ2-7	TGTGCCAGCAGTTCGGGGGACGCCCCCTCCTACGAGCAGTACTTC	CASSSGDAPSYEQYF
TRBV9	.	.	TRBJ2-1	TGTGCCAGCAGCGTGGATCTTAATAATGAGCGGCAGTTCTTC	CASSVDLNNERQFF
TRBV9	.	.	TRBJ2-2	TGTGCCAGCAGCTGGAGACCGGATGACACCGGGGAGCTGTTTTTT	CASSWRPDDTGELFF
TRBV7-9	.	.	TRBJ2-5	TGTGCCAGCAGCTCCGCCCCCAGGGGTCCCGAGGTGTTGGAGACCCAGTACTTC	CASSSAPRGPEVLETQYF
TRBV10-2	.	.	TRBJ2-4	TGCGCCAGCAGTGAGGGGGGGGCGTCGGGAGCCAAAAACATTCAGTACTTC	CASSEGGASGAKNIQYF
TRBV5-6	TRBD2	once	TRBJ2-1	TGTGCCAGCAGCTTGGTCGGACTAGCGGGCGCACACAATGAGCAGTTCTTC	CASSLVGLAGAHNEQFF
TRBV7-9	.	.	TRBJ2-7	TGTGCCAGCAGCTTAGTAGCGAACGAGCAGTACTTC	CASSLVANEQYF
TRBV29-1	.	once	TRBJ1-3	TGCAGCGCCCAGACCGGGGCTGGAAACACCATATATTTT	CSAQTGAGNTIYF
TRBV6-1	.	.	TRBJ1-5	TGTGCCAGCAGTGAAGCTATAAGGAGGAATAGCAATCAGCCCCAGCATTTT	CASSEAIRRNSNQPQHF
TRBV5-1	TRBD2	.	TRBJ2-2	TGCGCCAGCAGCGAGCGGGAGGGGAGCACCGGGGAGCTGTTTTTT	CASSEREGSTGELFF
TRBV7-8	TRBD1	.	TRBJ2-7	TGTGCCAGCAGGCCCATCCAGGGGGCGATCCACGAGCAGTACTTC	CASRPIQGAIHEQYF
TRBV30	TRBD1	.	TRBJ1-2	TGTGCCTGCCGACAGGGTGGCTACACCTTC	CACRQGGYTF
TRBV4-3	TRBD1	once	TRBJ2-7	TGCGCCAGCACTCCGACAGGGATAACCTACGAGCAGTACTTC	CASTPTGITYEQYF
TRBV9	TRBD2	.	TRBJ2-3	TGTGCCAGCAGCGTTAGCGGGACTCTGCTAGATACGCAGTATTTT	CASSVSGTLLDTQYF
TRBV27	TRBD1	.	TRBJ2-2	TGTGCCAGCAGCCCCAGAGGGCAAAGGGCAGGGGGCAGGGTCGGGGAGCTGTTTTTT	CASSPRGQRAGGRVGELFF
TRBV11-1	.	.	TRBJ1-1	TGTGCCAGCAGCCCCGCAGGAAGTAACACTGAAGCTTTCTTT	CASSPAGSNTEAFF
TRBV4-3	.	.	TRBJ1-1	TGCGCCAGCAGCCACCGACAGGCTCCTCCCAGAGACACTGAAGCTTTCTTT	CASSHRQAPPRDTEAFF
TRBV5-5	.	.	TRBJ1-1	TGTGCCAGCAGCTTGGGGACAGTGAACACTGAAGCTTTCTTT	CASSLGTVNTEAFF
TRBV19	TRBD1	.	TRBJ2-2	TGTGCCAGTAGGGGGACAGGGGCGAGGGGGGAGCTGTTTTTT	CASRGTGARGELFF
TRBV15	TRBD1	.	TRBJ2-1	TGTGCCACCAGCAGAGAGACAGGGGGAAGCTCTTTACAGTTCTTC	CATSRETGGSSLQFF
TRBV7-9	.	.	TRBJ2-2	TGTGCCAGCAGCCTGGGACTGGCAAACACCGGGGAGCTGTTTTTT	CASSLGLANTGELFF
TRBV14	.	.	TRBJ2-3	TGTGCCAGCAGCCAAGACCCCTCCCCCACGCAGTATTTT	CASSQDPSPTQYF
TRBV9	.	.	TRBJ2-2	TGTGCCAGCAGCTCCCACGGGGAGCCCGGGGAGCTGTTTTTT	CASSSHGEPGELFF
TRBV7-9	.	.	TRBJ1-2	TGTGCCAGCAGCTTAGTCCCGGGAGGAGGCTACACCTTC	CASSLVPGGGYTF
TRBV7-9	.	once	TRBJ1-1	TGTGCCAGTGAAGCGTTCACTGAAGCTTTCTTT	CASEAFTEAFF
TRBV6-1	.	.	TRBJ2-4	TGTGCCAGCAAGGGGGTCGCAAACATTCAGTACTTC	CASKGVANIQYF
TRBV7-6	TRBD2	.	TRBJ2-5	TGTGCCAGCAGCCGACTAGCGGGGGAGACCCAGTACTTC	CASSRLAGETQYF
TRBV28	.	.	TRBJ1-3	TGTGCCAGCAGAGTCCACAGGGTATCTGGAAACACCATATATTTT	CASRVHRVSGNTIYF